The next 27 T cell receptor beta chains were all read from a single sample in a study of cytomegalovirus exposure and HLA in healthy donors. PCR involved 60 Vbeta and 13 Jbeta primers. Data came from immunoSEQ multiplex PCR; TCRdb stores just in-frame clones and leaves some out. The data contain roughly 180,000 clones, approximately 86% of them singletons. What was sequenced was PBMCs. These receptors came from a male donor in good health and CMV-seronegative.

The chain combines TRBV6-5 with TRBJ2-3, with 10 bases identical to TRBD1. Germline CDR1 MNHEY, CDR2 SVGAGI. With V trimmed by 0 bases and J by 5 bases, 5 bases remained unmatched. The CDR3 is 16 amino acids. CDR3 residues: CASSYSRDRGIDTQYF. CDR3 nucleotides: TGTGCCAGCAGTTACTCCCGGGACAGGGGAATAGATACGCAGTATTTT.

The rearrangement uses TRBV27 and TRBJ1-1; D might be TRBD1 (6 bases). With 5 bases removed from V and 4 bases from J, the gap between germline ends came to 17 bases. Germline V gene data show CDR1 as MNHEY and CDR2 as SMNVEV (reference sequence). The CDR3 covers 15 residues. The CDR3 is CASSLNRAAGTEAFF. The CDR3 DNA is TGTGCCAGCAGTCTCAACAGGGCGGCGGGCACTGAAGCTTTCTTT.

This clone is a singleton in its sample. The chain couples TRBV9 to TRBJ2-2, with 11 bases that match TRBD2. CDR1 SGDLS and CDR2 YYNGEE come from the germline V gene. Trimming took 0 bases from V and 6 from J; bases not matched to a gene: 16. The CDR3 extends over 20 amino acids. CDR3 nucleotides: TGTGCCAGCAGCGTAGAACCTCTAGCGGGGGGACGGGTTCATCCCGGGGAGCTGTTTTTT. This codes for CASSVEPLAGGRVHPGELFF. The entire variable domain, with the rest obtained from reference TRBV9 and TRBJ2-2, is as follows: DSGVTQTPKHLITATGQRVTLRCSPRSGDLSVYWYQQSLDQGLQFLIQYYNGEERAKGNILERFSAQQFPDLHSELNLSSLELGDSALYFCASSVEPLAGGRVHPGELFFGEGSRLTVL.

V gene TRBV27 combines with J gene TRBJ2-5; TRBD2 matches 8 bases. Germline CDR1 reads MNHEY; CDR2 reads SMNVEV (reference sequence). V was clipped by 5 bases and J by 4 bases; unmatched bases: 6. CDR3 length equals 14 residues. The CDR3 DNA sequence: TGTGCCAGCAGTCCGATCACTAGCGGAGAGACCCAGTACTTC. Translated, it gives CASSPITSGETQYF.

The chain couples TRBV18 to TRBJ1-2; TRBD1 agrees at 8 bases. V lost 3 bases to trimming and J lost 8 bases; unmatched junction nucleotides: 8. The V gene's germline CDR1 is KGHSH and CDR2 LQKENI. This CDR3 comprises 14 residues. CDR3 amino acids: CASSPGRGPAGYTF. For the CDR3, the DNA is TGTGCCAGCTCACCTGGCAGGGGGCCAGCGGGCTACACCTTC.

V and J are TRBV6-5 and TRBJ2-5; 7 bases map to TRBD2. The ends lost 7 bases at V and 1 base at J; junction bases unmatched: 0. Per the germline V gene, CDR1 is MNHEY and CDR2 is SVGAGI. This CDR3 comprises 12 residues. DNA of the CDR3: TGTGCCAGCAAGCGGGGCCAAGAGACCCAGTACTTC. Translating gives CASKRGQETQYF.

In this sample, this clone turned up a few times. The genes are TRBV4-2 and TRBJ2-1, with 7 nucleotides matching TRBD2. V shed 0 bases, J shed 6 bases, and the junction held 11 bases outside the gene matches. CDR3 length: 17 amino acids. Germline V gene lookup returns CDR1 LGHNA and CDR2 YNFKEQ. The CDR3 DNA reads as TGTGCCAGCAGCCAAGATTGGGGCGGGAGCGGAGGCAATGAGCAGTTCTTC. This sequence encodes CASSQDWGGSGGNEQFF.

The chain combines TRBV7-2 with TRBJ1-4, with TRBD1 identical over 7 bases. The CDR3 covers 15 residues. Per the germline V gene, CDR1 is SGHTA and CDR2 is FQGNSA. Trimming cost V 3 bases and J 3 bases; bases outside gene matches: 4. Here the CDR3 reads CASSFQGEANEKLFF. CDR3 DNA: TGTGCCAGCAGCTTTCAGGGGGAAGCTAATGAAAAACTGTTTTTT.

The CDR3 bases are TGCGCCAGCAGCCAAGAAGTCACTTATAGCAATCAGCCCCAGCATTTT. Protein: CASSQEVTYSNQPQHF. The chain couples TRBV4-3 to TRBJ1-5; no firm D call. The CDR3 has 16 residues. V was cut by 0 bases and J by 0 bases, with 9 bases left in between. Germline V CDR1 and CDR2: LGHNA, YSLEER.

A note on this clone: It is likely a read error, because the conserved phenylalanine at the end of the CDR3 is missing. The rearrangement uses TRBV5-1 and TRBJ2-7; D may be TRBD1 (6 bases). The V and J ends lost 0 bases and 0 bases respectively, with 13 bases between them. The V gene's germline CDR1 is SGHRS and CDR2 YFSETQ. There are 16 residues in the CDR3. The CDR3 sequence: CASSLDRVVGSYEQYL. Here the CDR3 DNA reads TGCGCCAGCAGCTTGGACAGGGTGGTGGGCTCCTACGAGCAGTACCTC.

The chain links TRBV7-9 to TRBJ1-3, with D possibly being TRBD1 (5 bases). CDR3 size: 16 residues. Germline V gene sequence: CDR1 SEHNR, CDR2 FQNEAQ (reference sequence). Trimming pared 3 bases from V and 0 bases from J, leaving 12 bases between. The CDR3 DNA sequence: TGTGCCAGCAGCTTCGGGGGGAAAAGCTCTGGAAACACCATATATTTT. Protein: CASSFGGKSSGNTIYF.

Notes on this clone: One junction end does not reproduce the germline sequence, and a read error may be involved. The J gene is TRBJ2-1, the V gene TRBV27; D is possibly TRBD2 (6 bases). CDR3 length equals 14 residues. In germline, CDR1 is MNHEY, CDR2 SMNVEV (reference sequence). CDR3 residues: CASCGTSSYNEQLF. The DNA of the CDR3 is TGTGCCAGCTGCGGAACTAGCTCCTACAATGAGCAGCTCTTC.

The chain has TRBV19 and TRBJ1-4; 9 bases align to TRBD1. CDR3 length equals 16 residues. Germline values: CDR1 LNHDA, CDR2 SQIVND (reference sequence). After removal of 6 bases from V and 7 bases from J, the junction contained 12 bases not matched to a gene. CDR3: CASSQKQGARAEKLFF. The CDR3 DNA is TGTGCCAGTAGCCAAAAACAGGGGGCGCGGGCTGAAAAACTGTTTTTT.

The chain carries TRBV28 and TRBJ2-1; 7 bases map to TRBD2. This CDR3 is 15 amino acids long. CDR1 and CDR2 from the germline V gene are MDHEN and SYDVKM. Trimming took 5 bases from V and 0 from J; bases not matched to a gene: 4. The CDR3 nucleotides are TGTGCCAGCAGTCCCGGCGGGAGCTCCTACAATGAGCAGTTCTTC. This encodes CASSPGGSSYNEQFF.

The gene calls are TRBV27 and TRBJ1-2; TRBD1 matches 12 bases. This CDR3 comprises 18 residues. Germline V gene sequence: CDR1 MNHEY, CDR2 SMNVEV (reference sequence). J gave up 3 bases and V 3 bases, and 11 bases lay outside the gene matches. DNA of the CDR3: TGTGCCAGCAGTTTTCGCCCCGGGACAGGGGGCGCCGACTATGGCTACACCTTC. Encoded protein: CASSFRPGTGGADYGYTF.

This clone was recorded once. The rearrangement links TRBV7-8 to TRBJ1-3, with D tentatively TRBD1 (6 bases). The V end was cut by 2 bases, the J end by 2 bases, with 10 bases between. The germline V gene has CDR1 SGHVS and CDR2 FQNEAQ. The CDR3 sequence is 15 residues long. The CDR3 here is CASSLLDSTGNTIYF. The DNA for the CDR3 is TGTGCCAGCAGCTTACTGGACAGTACTGGAAACACCATATATTTT. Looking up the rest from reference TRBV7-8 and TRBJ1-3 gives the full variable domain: GAGVSQSPRYKVAKRGQDVALRCDPISGHVSLFWYQQALGQGPEFLTYFQNEAQLDKSGLPSDRFFAERPEGSVSTLKIQRTQQEDSAVYLCASSLLDSTGNTIYFGEGSWLTVV.

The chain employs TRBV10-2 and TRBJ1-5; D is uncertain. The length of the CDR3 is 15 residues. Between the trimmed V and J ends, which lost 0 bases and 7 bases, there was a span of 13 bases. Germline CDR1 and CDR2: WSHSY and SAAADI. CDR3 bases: TGCGCCAGCAGTGAGTCTTCTTATGGAGGCCAGCCCCAGCATTTT. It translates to CASSESSYGGQPQHF.

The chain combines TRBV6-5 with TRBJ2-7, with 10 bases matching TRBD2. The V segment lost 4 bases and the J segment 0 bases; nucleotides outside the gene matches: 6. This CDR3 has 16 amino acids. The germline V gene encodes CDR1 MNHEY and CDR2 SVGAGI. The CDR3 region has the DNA TGTGCCAGCAGTTCCGGGTCTAGCGGGAGCTCCTACGAGCAGTACTTC. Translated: CASSSGSSGSSYEQYF.

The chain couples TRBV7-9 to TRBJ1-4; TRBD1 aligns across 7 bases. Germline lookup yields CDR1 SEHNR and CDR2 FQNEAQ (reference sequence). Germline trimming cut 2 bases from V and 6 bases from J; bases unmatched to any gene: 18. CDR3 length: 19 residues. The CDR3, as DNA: TGTGCCAGCAGCTTAATCGGAGAGGACAGGTCCTCCCGGCATGAAAAACTGTTTTTT. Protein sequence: CASSLIGEDRSSRHEKLFF.

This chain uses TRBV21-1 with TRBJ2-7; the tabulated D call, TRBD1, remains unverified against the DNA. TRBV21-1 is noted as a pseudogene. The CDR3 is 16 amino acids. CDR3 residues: CASSKVRGTGSYEQYF. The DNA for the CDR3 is TGTGCCAGCAGCAAAGTTAGGGGCACTGGCTCCTACGAGCAGTACTTC.

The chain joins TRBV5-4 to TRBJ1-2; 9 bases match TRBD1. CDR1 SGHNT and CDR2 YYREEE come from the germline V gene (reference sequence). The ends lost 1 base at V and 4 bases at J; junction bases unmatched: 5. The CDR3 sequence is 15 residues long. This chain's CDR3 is CASSLRDRGSYGYTF. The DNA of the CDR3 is TGTGCCAGCAGCTTGCGCGACAGGGGGTCCTATGGCTACACCTTC.

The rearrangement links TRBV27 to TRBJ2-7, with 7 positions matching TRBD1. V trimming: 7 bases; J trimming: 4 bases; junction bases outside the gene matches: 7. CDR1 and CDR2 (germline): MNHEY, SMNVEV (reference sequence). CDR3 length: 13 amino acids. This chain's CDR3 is CASKRQGVYEQYF. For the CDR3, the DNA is TGTGCCAGCAAGAGACAGGGTGTATACGAGCAGTACTTC.

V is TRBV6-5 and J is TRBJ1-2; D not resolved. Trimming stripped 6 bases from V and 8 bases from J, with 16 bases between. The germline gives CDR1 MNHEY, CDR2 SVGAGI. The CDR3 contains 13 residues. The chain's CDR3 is CASSSGLPWGYTF. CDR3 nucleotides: TGTGCCAGCAGCTCCGGACTACCCTGGGGCTACACCTTC.

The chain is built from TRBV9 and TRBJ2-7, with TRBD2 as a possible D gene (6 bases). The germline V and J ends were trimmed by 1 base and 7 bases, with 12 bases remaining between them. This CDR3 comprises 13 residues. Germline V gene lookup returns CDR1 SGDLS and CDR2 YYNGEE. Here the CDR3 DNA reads TGTGCCAGCAGCGTACAGGAGGGGAGGGAGCAGTACTTC. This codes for CASSVQEGREQYF. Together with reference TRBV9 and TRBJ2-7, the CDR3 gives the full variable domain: DSGVTQTPKHLITATGQRVTLRCSPRSGDLSVYWYQQSLDQGLQFLIQYYNGEERAKGNILERFSAQQFPDLHSELNLSSLELGDSALYFCASSVQEGREQYFGPGTRLTVT.

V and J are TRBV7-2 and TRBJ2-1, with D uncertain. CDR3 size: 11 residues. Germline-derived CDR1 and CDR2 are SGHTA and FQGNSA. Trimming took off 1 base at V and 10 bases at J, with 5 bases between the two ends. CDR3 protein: CASSLVAEQFF. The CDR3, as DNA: TGTGCCAGCAGCTTAGTTGCGGAGCAGTTCTTC. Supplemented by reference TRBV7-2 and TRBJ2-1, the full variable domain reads GAGVSQSPSNKVTEKGKDVELRCDPISGHTALYWYRQSLGQGLEFLIYFQGNSAPDKSGLPSDRFSAERTGGSVSTLTIQRTQQEDSAVYLCASSLVAEQFFGPGTRLTVL.

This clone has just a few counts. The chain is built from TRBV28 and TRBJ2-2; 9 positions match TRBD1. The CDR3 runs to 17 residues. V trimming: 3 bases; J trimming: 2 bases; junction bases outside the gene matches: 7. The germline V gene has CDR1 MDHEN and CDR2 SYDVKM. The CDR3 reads CASSFWTGELNTGELFF. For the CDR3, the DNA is TGTGCCAGCAGTTTTTGGACAGGGGAGTTAAACACCGGGGAGCTGTTTTTT.

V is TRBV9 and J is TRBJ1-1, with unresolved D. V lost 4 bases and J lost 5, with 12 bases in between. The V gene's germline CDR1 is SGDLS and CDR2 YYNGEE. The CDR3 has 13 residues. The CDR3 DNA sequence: TGTGCCAGCAGCTACGGGGTAGAGACTGAAGCTTTCTTT. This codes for CASSYGVETEAFF.